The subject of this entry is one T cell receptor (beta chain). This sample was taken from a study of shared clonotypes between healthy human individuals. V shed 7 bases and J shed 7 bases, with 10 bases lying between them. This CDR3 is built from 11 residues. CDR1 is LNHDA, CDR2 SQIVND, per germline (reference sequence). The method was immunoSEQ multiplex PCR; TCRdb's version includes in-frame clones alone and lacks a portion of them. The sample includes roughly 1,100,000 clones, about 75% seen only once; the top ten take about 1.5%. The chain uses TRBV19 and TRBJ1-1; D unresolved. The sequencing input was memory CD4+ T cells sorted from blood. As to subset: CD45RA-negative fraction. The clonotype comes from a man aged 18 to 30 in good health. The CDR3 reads CASTGRIEAFF. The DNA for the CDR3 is TGTGCCAGTACCGGGCGTATTGAAGCTTTCTTT.